The source of this TCR beta chain is a study of blood T cell repertoires in COVID-19. Across the study: Researchers got acute and convalescent COVID-19 samples from the United States, Italy and Spain. Sample material is recorded as cDNA or gDNA derived from T cells, B-cell-depleted T cells, or PBMCs.

Per the study methods: Amplification from reference gene primers served as the basis for estimated nucleated cell counts. Method: immunoSEQ multiplex PCR; TCRdb's copy keeps in-frame clones and lacks some. V and J calls and clone size follow that table, whereas D and trimming were derived from the DNA. The repertoire includes about 170,000 clones, about 80% of them detected once, and approximately 7% sits in the top ten. This CDR3 comprises 17 residues. V was clipped by 0 bases and J by 1 base; unmatched bases: 5. Germline V gene data show CDR1 as LGHNA and CDR2 as YNFKEQ. While infection was still active, Seattle patients were enrolled and then followed longitudinally.

The TCR comes from a woman aged 40 to 50 with COVID-19, enrolled during active disease. Sequencing was performed on peripheral blood. The chain joins TRBV4-2 to TRBJ2-1, with TRBD2 identical over 8 bases. The CDR3 DNA reads as TGTGCCAGCAGCCAAGATGAGGGCGGGAGGTCCTACAATGAGCAGTTCTTC. Translated: CASSQDEGGRSYNEQFF.